This T cell receptor (beta chain) was identified in a study of shared clonotypes between healthy human individuals. Overall study results and limits: Non-shared clonotypes showed lower generation probabilities than clonotypes common to all four donors. The sampled material consisted only of blood, and tissue repertoires are likely to differ.

Germline V lookup: CDR1 SGHVS, CDR2 FQNEAQ. The CDR3 loop spans 15 amino acids. V was pared by 5 bases and J by 2 bases, with 7 bases of the junction left unmatched. Note on this clone: What it binds is unknown.

Here immunoSEQ multiplex PCR was the method, and the copy in TCRdb shows in-frame clones only, minus some. The sample consists of fewer than 1.8 million clones, less than 99% of them appearing once. Material for sequencing was naive CD4+ T cells sorted from blood. The subset denotes: CD45RA+ positively selected. The receptor was derived from a man in his thirties or forties in good health. V and J are TRBV7-8 and TRBJ2-7, with 9 bases matching TRBD2. In DNA, the CDR3 is TGTGCCAGCAGCCCGAGGGGCGGGAGGGCCTACGAGCAGTACTTC. Translating it yields CASSPRGGRAYEQYF. The whole variable domain, filled in from reference TRBV7-8 and TRBJ2-7, reads GAGVSQSPRYKVAKRGQDVALRCDPISGHVSLFWYQQALGQGPEFLTYFQNEAQLDKSGLPSDRFFAERPEGSVSTLKIQRTQQEDSAVYLCASSPRGGRAYEQYFGPGTRLTVT.